This note documents a single T cell receptor (beta chain) sequence. The germline V gene encodes CDR1 LNHDA and CDR2 SQIVND (reference sequence). With 6 bases clipped from V and 2 bases from J, the junction kept 7 bases outside the gene matches. This CDR3 has 15 residues. The data originate from a study of OX40 agonist ivuxolimab in advanced cancers. Across the whole study: Dose-escalation patients' cancers were hepatocellular carcinoma, melanoma, renal cell or head and neck cancer. Partial responses occurred in three patients (one hepatocellular carcinoma, two cutaneous melanoma).

Data came from immunoSEQ multiplex PCR; TCRdb stores just in-frame clones and leaves some out. The sample yields approximately 39,000 clones, about nine tenths seen once. The chain uses TRBV19 and TRBJ2-3; 8 bases are a match to TRBD1. Specimen: CD4+ or CD8+ T cells sorted from blood, collected in a trial of the OX40 agonist ivuxolimab. The source is an adult with an advanced solid tumor such as melanoma, head and neck, liver or kidney cancer. The CDR3 here is CASRPGQGHTDTQYF. The DNA for the CDR3 is TGTGCCAGTAGGCCTGGACAGGGACACACAGATACGCAGTATTTT.